The 23 T cell receptor beta chains in this list originate from one sample, sequenced in a study of cytomegalovirus exposure and HLA in healthy donors. Primers for the PCR totalled 60 Vbeta and 13 Jbeta. The data were produced by immunoSEQ multiplex PCR, yet TCRdb's version contains in-frame clones alone and is incomplete. The sample includes 130,000 to 150,000 clones, approximately 79% of them seen just once. The sample was PBMCs. The receptors come from a woman aged 25 to 39 in good health and CMV-seronegative.

The chain has TRBV2 and TRBJ2-2; 10 nucleotides align to TRBD2. This CDR3 region has 16 residues. CDR1 SNHLY and CDR2 FYNNEI come from the germline V gene. V trimming: 5 bases; J trimming: 7 bases; junction bases outside the gene matches: 10. The CDR3 loop reads CASSRERGGRNGELFF. In nucleotides, the CDR3 is TGTGCCAGCAGTAGGGAGCGGGGGGGCAGAAACGGGGAGCTGTTTTTT.

The chain carries TRBV10-2 and TRBJ2-7; a weak D match, TRBD1 (6 bases). CDR3 size: 14 residues. V lost 4 bases to trimming and J lost 5 bases, with 15 bases between them. Germline V CDR1 and CDR2: WSHSY, SAAADI. CDR3 nucleotide sequence: TGCGCCAGCAGTGCCCCCCGCAGGGGCGACGAGCAGTACTTC. This codes for CASSAPRRGDEQYF.

CDR3: CASSLGTGGSTDTQYF. Here the CDR3 DNA reads TGTGCCAGCAGCTTGGGGACAGGGGGTAGCACAGATACGCAGTATTTT. The chain couples TRBV5-6 to TRBJ2-3, with TRBD1 matching over 10 bases. The CDR3 spans 16 residues. V lost 0 bases and J lost 0; bases outside the gene matches: 1. The germline V gene has CDR1 SGHDT and CDR2 YYEEEE.

The V and J genes are TRBV25-1 and TRBJ2-2; the match to TRBD1 covers 9 bases. Trimming removed 5 bases from V and 6 bases from J; junction bases left unmatched: 10. This CDR3 is built from 16 residues. Germline V gene data show CDR1 as MGHDK and CDR2 as SYGVNS. CDR3 bases: TGTGCCAGCAGTCAGACAGGGGGGCCGGAGGCCGGGGAGCTGTTTTTT. It yields the protein CASSQTGGPEAGELFF.

V gene TRBV29-1 combines with J gene TRBJ1-4; 9 nucleotides match TRBD1. The CDR3 has 13 residues. Per germline, CDR1 SQVTM and CDR2 ANQGSEA. V gave up 7 bases and J gave up 8 bases; unmatched junction bases: 8. The CDR3 loop is CSAQTGGQEKLFF. In DNA, the CDR3 is TGCAGCGCCCAAACAGGGGGCCAAGAAAAACTGTTTTTT.

This clone was picked up many times. This chain uses TRBV7-9 with TRBJ1-3; D may be TRBD1 (6 bases). Germline assignment: CDR1 SEHNR and CDR2 FQNEAQ (reference sequence). Trimming pared 4 bases from V and 0 bases from J, leaving 16 bases between. This CDR3 contains 17 residues. The CDR3 DNA reads TGTGCCAGCAGCTCCACCAAGGGGGACCTCTCTGGAAACACCATATATTTT. Translation gives CASSSTKGDLSGNTIYF.

This sequence joins TRBV5-3 and TRBJ2-1; D possibly corresponds to TRBD2 (5 bases). TRBV5-3 is placed among ORFs of uncertain function. Trimming stripped 10 bases from V and 5 bases from J, with 13 bases between. The length of the CDR3 is 12 residues. This CDR3 reads CAELAIDNEQFF. The DNA for the CDR3 is TGTGCCGAGCTAGCTATAGACAATGAGCAGTTCTTC.

The chain has TRBV5-5 and TRBJ2-5, with D uncertain. Trimming stripped 2 bases from V and 4 bases from J, with 12 bases between. CDR3 size: 14 residues. Germline-derived CDR1 and CDR2 are SGHKS and YYEKEE (reference sequence). CDR3 nucleotides: TGTGCCAGCAGCTTTGGCCCTTCAGGAGAGACCCAGTACTTC. Amino acid sequence: CASSFGPSGETQYF. Looking up the rest from reference TRBV5-5 and TRBJ2-5 gives the full variable domain: DAGVTQSPTHLIKTRGQQVTLRCSPISGHKSVSWYQQVLGQGPQFIFQYYEKEERGRGNFPDRFSARQFPNYSSELNVNALLLGDSALYLCASSFGPSGETQYFGPGTRLLVL.

J is TRBJ2-7 and V is TRBV19; 8 bases fit TRBD1. Germline CDR1 LNHDA, CDR2 SQIVND (reference sequence). V lost 5 bases to trimming and J lost 1 base; unmatched junction nucleotides: 4. The CDR3 consists of 14 residues. Written as DNA, the CDR3 is TGTGCCAGTAGTTCGTGGGACAGGTCCTACGAGCAGTACTTC. This translates into CASSSWDRSYEQYF. The variable domain in full, completed from reference TRBV19 and TRBJ2-7, reads DGGITQSPKYLFRKEGQNVTLSCEQNLNHDAMYWYRQDPGQGLRLIYYSQIVNDFQKGDIAEGYSVSREKKESFPLTVTSAQKNPTAFYLCASSSWDRSYEQYFGPGTRLTVT.

The V gene is TRBV19, the J gene TRBJ1-3, with D possibly matching TRBD1 (5 bases). V was pared by 5 bases and J by 4 bases, with 15 bases between. CDR3 length: 15 residues. Germline loops: CDR1 LNHDA, CDR2 SQIVND (reference sequence). The CDR3 region is CASSPTGAGGNTIYF. The CDR3 DNA sequence: TGTGCCAGTAGTCCAACGGGCGCAGGGGGAAACACCATATATTTT.

V usage is TRBV10-3 and J usage is TRBJ1-6; 7 bases are a match to TRBD1. The CDR3 length is 16 residues. Trimming cost V 6 bases and J 0 bases; bases outside gene matches: 5. Germline V lookup: CDR1 ENHRY, CDR2 SYGVKD. The CDR3 DNA reads TGTGCCATCAGCGAGGGGGCAGGCTCCTATAATTCACCCCTCCACTTT. This encodes CAISEGAGSYNSPLHF.

The chain carries TRBV7-2 and TRBJ2-5, with 9 bases aligning to TRBD2. With V trimmed by 5 bases and J by 1 base, 8 bases remained unmatched. Per the germline V gene, CDR1 is SGHTA and CDR2 is FQGNSA. The CDR3 runs 16 residues. The chain's CDR3 is CASSPPVAGAQETQYF. In DNA, the CDR3 is TGTGCCAGCAGCCCCCCGGTAGCGGGGGCCCAAGAGACCCAGTACTTC.

The chain recombines TRBV18 with TRBJ1-2; TRBD1 matches 9 bases. This CDR3 spans 14 amino acids. Germline trimming cut 3 bases from V and 8 bases from J; bases unmatched to any gene: 7. Germline V lookup: CDR1 KGHSH, CDR2 LQKENI. The DNA for the CDR3 is TGTGCCAGCTCACCTCAGGACAGGGGAAGCGGCTACACCTTC. Amino acid sequence: CASSPQDRGSGYTF.

A few counts support this clone. This chain uses TRBV5-1 with TRBJ2-6, with 7 nucleotides matching TRBD1. The V gene end was trimmed by 4 bases and the J gene end by 0 bases; junction bases not matched to a gene: 7. The CDR3 spans 17 residues. In germline, CDR1 is SGHRS, CDR2 YFSETQ. The CDR3 loop reads CASSNRGPYSGANVLTF. Written as DNA, the CDR3 is TGCGCCAGCAGCAACAGGGGACCCTACTCTGGGGCCAACGTCCTGACTTTC.

The J gene is TRBJ2-7, the V gene TRBV2; 9 bases line up with TRBD1. Germline CDR1 and CDR2: SNHLY and FYNNEI. The CDR3 consists of 14 residues. Trimming at V came to 8 bases and at J to 3 bases, leaving 8 bases not matched to a gene. In nucleotides, the CDR3 is TGTGCCAGCGGGGCGGGACAGGGTCTCTACGAGCAGTACTTC. Protein sequence: CASGAGQGLYEQYF.

CDR3 residues: CASSPPSARGGNTIYF. The CDR3 DNA reads TGTGCCAGCTCACCACCGTCTGCCAGGGGTGGAAACACCATATATTTT. This sequence joins TRBV18 and TRBJ1-3; tentative D call: TRBD1 (6 bases). The length of the CDR3 is 16 residues. CDR1 is KGHSH and CDR2 is LQKENI in the germline V gene. Deletions cut 0 bases from V and 3 bases from J, with 12 bases between.

This sequence joins TRBV27 and TRBJ2-7, with D possibly matching TRBD2 (5 bases). The CDR3 sequence is 14 residues long. Germline V CDR1 and CDR2: MNHEY, SMNVEV (reference sequence). Trimming stripped 6 bases from V and 2 bases from J, with 14 bases between. The CDR3 DNA is TGTGCCAGCAGGGTTAGGGAGTTCCCCTACGAGCAGTACTTC. Amino acids: CASRVREFPYEQYF.

The chain combines TRBV15 with TRBJ1-2; D is undetermined. Trimming left V 5 bases short and J 8 bases short, with 18 bases between. The CDR3 length is 14 residues. Germline V gives CDR1 LNHNV, CDR2 YYDKDF (reference sequence). The chain's CDR3 is CATSFGEGRFGYTF. CDR3 sequence (DNA): TGTGCCACCAGCTTCGGGGAGGGAAGGTTCGGCTACACCTTC.

The chain carries TRBV7-2 and TRBJ1-3, with 7 bases fitting TRBD1. Germline V CDR1 and CDR2: SGHTA, FQGNSA. V trimming: 0 bases; J trimming: 4 bases; junction bases outside the gene matches: 9. CDR3 length: 17 amino acids. DNA for the CDR3: TGTGCCAGCAGCTTAGCCGGGGAACCGGGACAGGGAAACACCATATATTTT. Amino acid sequence: CASSLAGEPGQGNTIYF. Supplemented by reference TRBV7-2 and TRBJ1-3, the full variable domain reads GAGVSQSPSNKVTEKGKDVELRCDPISGHTALYWYRQSLGQGLEFLIYFQGNSAPDKSGLPSDRFSAERTGGSVSTLTIQRTQQEDSAVYLCASSLAGEPGQGNTIYFGEGSWLTVV.

The CDR3 coding sequence is TGCGCCAGCAGCCAAGTGGCTAGCGGGGACCAAGAGACCCAGTACTTC. Translation gives CASSQVASGDQETQYF. This chain connects TRBV4-1 to TRBJ2-5, with TRBD2 identical over 9 bases. CDR3 size: 16 residues. The J segment lost 0 bases and the V segment lost 1 base, leaving 3 bases of the junction unmatched. CDR1 and CDR2 (germline): MGHRA, YSYEKL.

The V call is TRBV4-3, the J call TRBJ1-3, with unresolved D. The CDR3 is 15 residues long. Germline assignment: CDR1 LGHNA and CDR2 YSLEER. V lost 0 bases and J lost 4, with 10 bases in between. The CDR3, as DNA: TGCGCCAGCAGCCAAGATTCCCACAACGGAAACACCATATATTTT. Residues: CASSQDSHNGNTIYF.

About this clone: Other nucleotide sequences in the sample specify the same CDR3. V is TRBV9 and J is TRBJ2-2, with 7 bases aligning to TRBD1. The V and J ends lost 4 bases and 0 bases, in that order; junction bases with no gene match: 6. This CDR3 region has 16 residues. CDR1 and CDR2 from the germline V gene are SGDLS and YYNGEE. The CDR3 loop reads CASSPRTGANTGELFF. The CDR3 coding sequence is TGTGCCAGCAGCCCTCGGACAGGTGCGAACACCGGGGAGCTGTTTTTT.

CDR3 in amino acids: CAWSVLAGAGELFF. In DNA form, the CDR3 reads TGTGCCTGGAGTGTACTAGCGGGGGCCGGGGAGCTGTTTTTT. The chain employs TRBV30 and TRBJ2-2; 11 nucleotides align to TRBD2. V was clipped by 0 bases and J by 6 bases; unmatched bases: 0. This CDR3 has 14 amino acids. Germline V CDR1 and CDR2: GTSNPN, SVGIG (reference sequence).